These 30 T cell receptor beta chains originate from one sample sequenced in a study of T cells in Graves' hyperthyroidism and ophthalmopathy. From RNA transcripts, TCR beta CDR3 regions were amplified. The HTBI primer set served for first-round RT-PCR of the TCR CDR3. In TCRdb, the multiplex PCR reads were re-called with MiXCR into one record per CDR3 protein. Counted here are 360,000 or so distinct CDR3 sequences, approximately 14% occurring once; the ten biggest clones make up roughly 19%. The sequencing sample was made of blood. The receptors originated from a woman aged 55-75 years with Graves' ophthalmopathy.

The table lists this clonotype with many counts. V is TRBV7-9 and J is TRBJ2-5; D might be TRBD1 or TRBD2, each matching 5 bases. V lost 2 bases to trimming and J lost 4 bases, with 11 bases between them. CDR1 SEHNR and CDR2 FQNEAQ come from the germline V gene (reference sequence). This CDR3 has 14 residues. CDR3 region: CASSLPGSGETQYF. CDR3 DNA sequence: TGTGCCAGCAGCTTACCAGGGAGTGGAGAGACCCAGTACTTC.

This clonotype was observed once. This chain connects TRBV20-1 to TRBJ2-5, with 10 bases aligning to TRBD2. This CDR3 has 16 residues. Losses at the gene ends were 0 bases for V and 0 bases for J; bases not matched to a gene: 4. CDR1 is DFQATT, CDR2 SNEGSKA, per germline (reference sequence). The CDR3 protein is CSARDTTSGYQETQYF. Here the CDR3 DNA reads TGCAGTGCTAGAGATACGACTAGCGGGTACCAAGAGACCCAGTACTTC.

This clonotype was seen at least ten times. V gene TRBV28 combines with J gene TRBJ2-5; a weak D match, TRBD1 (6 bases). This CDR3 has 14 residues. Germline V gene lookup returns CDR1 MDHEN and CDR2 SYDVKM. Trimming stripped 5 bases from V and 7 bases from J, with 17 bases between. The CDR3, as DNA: TGTGCCAGCAGTCAGGGGTCGAACACAGGGACCCAGTACTTC. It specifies CASSQGSNTGTQYF.

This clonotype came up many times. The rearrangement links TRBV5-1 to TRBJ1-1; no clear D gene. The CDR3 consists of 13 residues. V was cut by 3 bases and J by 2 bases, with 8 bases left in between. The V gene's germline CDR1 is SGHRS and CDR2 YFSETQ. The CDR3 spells CASSSDLNTEAFF. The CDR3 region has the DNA TGCGCCAGCAGCTCGGACTTAAACACTGAAGCTTTCTTT.

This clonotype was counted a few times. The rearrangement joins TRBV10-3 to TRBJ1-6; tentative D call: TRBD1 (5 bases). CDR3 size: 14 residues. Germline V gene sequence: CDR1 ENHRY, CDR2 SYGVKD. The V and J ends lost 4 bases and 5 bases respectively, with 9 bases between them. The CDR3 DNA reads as TGTGCCATCAGTGGATCCAGGGATAATTCACCCCTCCACTTT. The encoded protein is CAISGSRDNSPLHF.

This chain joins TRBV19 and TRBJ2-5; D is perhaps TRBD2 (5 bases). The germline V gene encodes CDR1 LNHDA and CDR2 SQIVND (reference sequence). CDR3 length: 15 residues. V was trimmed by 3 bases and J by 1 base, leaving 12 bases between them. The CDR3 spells CASSIGGQIQETQYF. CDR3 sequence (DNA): TGTGCCAGTAGTATCGGCGGGCAGATCCAAGAGACCCAGTACTTC.

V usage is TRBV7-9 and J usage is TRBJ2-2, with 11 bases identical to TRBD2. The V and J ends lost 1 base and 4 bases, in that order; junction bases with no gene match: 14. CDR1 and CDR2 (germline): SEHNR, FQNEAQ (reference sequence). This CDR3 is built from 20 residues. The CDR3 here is CASSLGLRLAGGSGTGELFF. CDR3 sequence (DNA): TGTGCCAGCAGCTTAGGTCTTCGGCTAGCGGGAGGTTCCGGCACCGGGGAGCTGTTTTTT.

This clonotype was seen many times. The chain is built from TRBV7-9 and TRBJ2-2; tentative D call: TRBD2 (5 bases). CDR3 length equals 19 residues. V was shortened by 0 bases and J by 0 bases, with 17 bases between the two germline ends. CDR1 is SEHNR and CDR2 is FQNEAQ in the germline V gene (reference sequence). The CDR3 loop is CASSLAPLVSGANTGELFF. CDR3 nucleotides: TGTGCCAGCAGCTTAGCCCCCTTAGTCAGCGGAGCGAACACCGGGGAGCTGTTTTTT.

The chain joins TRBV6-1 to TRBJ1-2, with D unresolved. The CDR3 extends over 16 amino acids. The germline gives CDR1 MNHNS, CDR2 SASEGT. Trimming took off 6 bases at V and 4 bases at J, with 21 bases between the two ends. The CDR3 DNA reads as TGTGCCAGCAGCCGTAAAGGCCTGCGGGAGCTCTATGGCTACACCTTC. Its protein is CASSRKGLRELYGYTF.

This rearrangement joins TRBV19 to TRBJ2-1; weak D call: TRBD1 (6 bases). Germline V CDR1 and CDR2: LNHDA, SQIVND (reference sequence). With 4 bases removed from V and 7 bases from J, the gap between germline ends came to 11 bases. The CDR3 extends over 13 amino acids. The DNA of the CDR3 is TGTGCCAGTAGTAGTAACAGGGCGAATGAGCAGTTCTTC. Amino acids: CASSSNRANEQFF.

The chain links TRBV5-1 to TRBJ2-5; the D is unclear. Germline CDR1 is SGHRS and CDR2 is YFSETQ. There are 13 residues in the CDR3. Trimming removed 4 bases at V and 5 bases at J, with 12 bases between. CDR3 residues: CASSESVSETQYF. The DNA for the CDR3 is TGCGCCAGCAGCGAATCGGTCTCGGAGACCCAGTACTTC. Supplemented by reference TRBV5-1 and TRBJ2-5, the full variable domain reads KAGVTQTPRYLIKTRGQQVTLSCSPISGHRSVSWYQQTPGQGLQFLFEYFSETQRNKGNFPGRFSGRQFSNSRSEMNVSTLELGDSALYLCASSESVSETQYFGPGTRLLVL.

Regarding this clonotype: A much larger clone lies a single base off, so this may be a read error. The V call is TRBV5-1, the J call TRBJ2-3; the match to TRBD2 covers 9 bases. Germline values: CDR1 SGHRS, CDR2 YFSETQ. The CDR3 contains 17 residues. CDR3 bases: TGCGCCGGCAGCTTGGTTAGTAGCGGGAGTGGGCCAGATACGCAGTATTTT. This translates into CAGSLVSSGSGPDTQYF.

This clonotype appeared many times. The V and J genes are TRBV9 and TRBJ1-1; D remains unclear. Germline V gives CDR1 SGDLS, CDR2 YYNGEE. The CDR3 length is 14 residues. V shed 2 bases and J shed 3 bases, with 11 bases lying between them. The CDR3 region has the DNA TGTGCCAGCAGCGTTTCAGGCGTTGACACTGAAGCTTTCTTT. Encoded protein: CASSVSGVDTEAFF.

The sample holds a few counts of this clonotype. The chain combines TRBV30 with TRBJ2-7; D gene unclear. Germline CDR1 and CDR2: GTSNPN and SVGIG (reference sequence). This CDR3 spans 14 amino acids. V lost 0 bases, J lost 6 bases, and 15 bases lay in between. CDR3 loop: CAWSVLRQVGEQYF. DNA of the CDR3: TGTGCCTGGAGTGTACTGCGTCAGGTGGGCGAGCAGTACTTC.

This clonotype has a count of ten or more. CDR3 DNA sequence: TGTGCCAGCAGTCTACGGGACGGCACAGATACGCAGTATTTT. It yields the protein CASSLRDGTDTQYF. The J gene is TRBJ2-3, the V gene TRBV27; tentatively, D is TRBD1 or TRBD2 (5 bases each). Trimming pared 5 bases from V and 1 base from J, leaving 10 bases between. The CDR3 runs to 14 residues. Germline lookup yields CDR1 MNHEY and CDR2 SMNVEV (reference sequence).

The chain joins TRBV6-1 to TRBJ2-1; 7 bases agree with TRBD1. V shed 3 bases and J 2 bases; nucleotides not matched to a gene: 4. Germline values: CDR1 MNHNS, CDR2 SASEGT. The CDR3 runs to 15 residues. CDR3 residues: CASSEDRTPYNEQFF. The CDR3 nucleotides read TGTGCCAGCAGTGAGGACAGGACCCCCTACAATGAGCAGTTCTTC.

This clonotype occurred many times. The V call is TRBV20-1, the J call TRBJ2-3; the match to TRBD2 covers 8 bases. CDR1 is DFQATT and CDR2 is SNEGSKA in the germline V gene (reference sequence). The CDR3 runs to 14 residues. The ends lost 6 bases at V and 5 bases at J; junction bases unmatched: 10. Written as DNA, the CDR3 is TGCAGTGCAGACAGCGGGAGTGAGGGAGATACGCAGTATTTT. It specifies CSADSGSEGDTQYF.

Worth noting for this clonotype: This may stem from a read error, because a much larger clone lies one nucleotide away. Here the CDR3 DNA reads TGTGCCGGCAGCTTAGATCCGCCTAGCGGGAGGATGTATTTT. As protein: CAGSLDPPSGRMYF. The V gene is TRBV11-2, the J gene TRBJ2-3; 11 positions match TRBD2. The V gene's germline CDR1 is SGHAT and CDR2 FQNNGV. CDR3 length equals 14 residues. Variable domain in full (rest from reference TRBV11-2 and TRBJ2-3): EAGVAQSPRYKIIEKRQSVAFWCNPISGHATLYWYQQILGQGPKLLIQFQNNGVVDDSQLPKDRFSAERLKGVDSTLKIQPAKLEDSAVYLCAGSLDPPSGRMYFGPGTRLTVL.

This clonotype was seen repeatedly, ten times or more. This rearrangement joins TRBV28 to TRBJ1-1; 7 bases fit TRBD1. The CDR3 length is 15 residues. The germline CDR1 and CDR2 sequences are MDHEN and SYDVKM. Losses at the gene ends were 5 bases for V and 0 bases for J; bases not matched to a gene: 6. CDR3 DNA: TGTGCCAGCAGTCCGGCGGGACAGATGAACACTGAAGCTTTCTTT. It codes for CASSPAGQMNTEAFF.

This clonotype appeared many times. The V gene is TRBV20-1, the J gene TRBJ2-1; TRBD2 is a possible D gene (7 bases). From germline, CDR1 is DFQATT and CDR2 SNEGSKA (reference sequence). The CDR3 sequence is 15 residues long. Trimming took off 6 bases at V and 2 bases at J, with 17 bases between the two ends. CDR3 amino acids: CSADHGGQAYNEQFF. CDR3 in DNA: TGCAGTGCCGACCACGGGGGGCAAGCCTACAATGAGCAGTTCTTC.

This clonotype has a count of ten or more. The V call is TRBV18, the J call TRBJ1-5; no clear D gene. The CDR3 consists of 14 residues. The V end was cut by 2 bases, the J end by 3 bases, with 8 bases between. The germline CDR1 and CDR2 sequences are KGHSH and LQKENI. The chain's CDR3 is CASSPGGFNQPQHF. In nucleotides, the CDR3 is TGTGCCAGCTCACCAGGAGGGTTCAATCAGCCCCAGCATTTT.

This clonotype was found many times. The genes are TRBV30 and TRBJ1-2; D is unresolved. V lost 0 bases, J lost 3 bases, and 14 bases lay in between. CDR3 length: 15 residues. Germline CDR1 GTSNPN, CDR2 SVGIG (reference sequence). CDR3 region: CAWSVTLGIDYGYTF. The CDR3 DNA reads TGTGCCTGGAGTGTAACCTTAGGTATCGACTATGGCTACACCTTC.

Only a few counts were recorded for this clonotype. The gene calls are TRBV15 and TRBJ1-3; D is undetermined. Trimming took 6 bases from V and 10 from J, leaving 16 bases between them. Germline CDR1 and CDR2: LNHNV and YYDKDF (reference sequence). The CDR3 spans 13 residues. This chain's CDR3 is CATREGAGGTIYF. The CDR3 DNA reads TGTGCCACCAGAGAAGGTGCCGGAGGGACCATATATTTT.

The CDR3 spells CASRGMMDSPLHF. The CDR3 bases are TGTGCCAGCCGCGGGATGATGGATTCACCCCTCCACTTT. The chain carries TRBV6-1 and TRBJ1-6; D remains ambiguous. The CDR3 loop spans 13 amino acids. The V gene lost 8 bases and the J gene lost 8 bases, with 13 bases spanning the gap. CDR1 MNHNS and CDR2 SASEGT come from the germline V gene.

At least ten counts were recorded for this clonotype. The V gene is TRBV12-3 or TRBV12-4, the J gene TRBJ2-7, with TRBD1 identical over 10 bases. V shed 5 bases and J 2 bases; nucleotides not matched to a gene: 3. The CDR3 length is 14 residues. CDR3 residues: CASSTTGGTYEQYF. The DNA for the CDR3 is TGTGCCAGCAGTACGACAGGGGGCACCTACGAGCAGTACTTC.

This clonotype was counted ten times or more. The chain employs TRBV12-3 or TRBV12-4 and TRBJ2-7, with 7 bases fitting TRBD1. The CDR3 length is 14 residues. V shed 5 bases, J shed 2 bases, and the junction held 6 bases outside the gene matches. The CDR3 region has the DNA TGTGCCAGCAGTCCGGGACAGCCGCCCTACGAGCAGTACTTC. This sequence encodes CASSPGQPPYEQYF.

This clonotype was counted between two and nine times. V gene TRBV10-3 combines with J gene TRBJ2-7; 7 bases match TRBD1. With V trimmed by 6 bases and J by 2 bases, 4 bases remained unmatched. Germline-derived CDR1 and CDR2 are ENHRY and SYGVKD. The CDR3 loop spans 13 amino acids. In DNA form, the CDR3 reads TGTGCCATCAGGGGGACAGCCACCTACGAGCAGTACTTC. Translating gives CAIRGTATYEQYF.

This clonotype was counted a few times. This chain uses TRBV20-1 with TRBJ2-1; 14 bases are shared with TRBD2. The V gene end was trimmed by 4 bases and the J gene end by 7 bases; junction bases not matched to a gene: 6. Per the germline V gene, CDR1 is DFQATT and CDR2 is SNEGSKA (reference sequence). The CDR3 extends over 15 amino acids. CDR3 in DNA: TGCAGTGCTACCCGGACTAGCGGGAGGTTGAATGAGCAGTTCTTC. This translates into CSATRTSGRLNEQFF.

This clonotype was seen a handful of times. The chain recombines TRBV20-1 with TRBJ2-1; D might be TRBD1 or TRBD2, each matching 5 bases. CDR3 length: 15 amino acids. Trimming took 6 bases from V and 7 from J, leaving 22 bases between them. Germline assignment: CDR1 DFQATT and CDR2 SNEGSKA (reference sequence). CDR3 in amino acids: CSARGVGAAGNEQFF. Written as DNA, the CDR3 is TGCAGTGCCCGAGGGGTGGGAGCCGCCGGTAATGAGCAGTTCTTC.

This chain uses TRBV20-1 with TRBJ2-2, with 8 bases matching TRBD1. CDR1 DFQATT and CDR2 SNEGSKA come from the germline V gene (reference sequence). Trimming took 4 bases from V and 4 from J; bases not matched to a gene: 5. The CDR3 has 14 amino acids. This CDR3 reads CSATDRAGTGELFF. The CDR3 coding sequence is TGCAGTGCTACGGACAGGGCTGGCACCGGGGAGCTGTTTTTT.